This TCR beta chain is drawn from a study of patients and donors after allogeneic stem cell transplantation (TCRdb year 2020). The library was generated by RT-PCR. Sequencing was carried out with a NextSeq 550. TCRdb handled the public reads itself, with Q25 trimming in fastp and clone calling in MiXCR, and kept productive beta chains. Every entry covers one CDR3 protein and lists the most common genes and DNA from its rows. Within this sample are roughly 190,000 distinct CDR3 sequences, with roughly 40% of them counted one time only. Together, the top ten hold around 35% of the sample. Measured from the cysteine to the phenylalanine, the CDR3 is 15 residues long. The kept DNA is CDR3 alone, 45 bases in frame from the first base. Per the germline V gene, LGHNA is the CDR1 and YNFKEQ is the CDR2. The junction carries 19 bases between V and J, which are trimmed by 4 bases and 6 bases respectively. As for this clonotype: The antigen this receptor binds is unknown. The record has no base qualities; no much larger clone is one base away.

Sequenced: blood, either unsorted or a sorted T cell fraction (not recorded which). This receptor was obtained from a human donor who was either an allogeneic HSCT recipient or a stem cell or donor lymphocyte infusion donor (not recorded which). It is not recorded whose cells these are; they may come from a transplant donor. The sequence links TRBV4-2 to TRBJ2-7, with TRBD1 as a weak D call on 6 bases. In nucleotides, the sequence is TGTGCCAGCAGCCCGAGGGGCAGGGGTGGACTCGAGCAGTACTTC. It specifies CASSPRGRGGLEQYF.